This TCR beta chain was sequenced during a study of cytomegalovirus exposure and HLA in healthy donors. Study outcomes and limitations: Some TCR beta chains (164 of them) were listed as cytomegalovirus-associated. The availability of immune exposure information extended only to CMV serostatus. Prior analysis indicated that the majority of TCR beta V segments exhibited productivity approximately 87% or approximately 30% of the time.

The CDR3 has 13 residues. In germline, CDR1 is MNHNY, CDR2 SVGAGI (reference sequence). The V end was cut by 0 bases, the J end by 3 bases, with 5 bases between. PCR was performed using 60 Vbeta and 13 Jbeta primers. The method was immunoSEQ multiplex PCR; TCRdb's version includes in-frame clones alone and lacks a portion of them. The repertoire holds about 150,000 clones, with more than 70% as singletons. As concerns this clone: Its antigen is currently unknown.

The TCR comes from a male donor in good health and CMV-seronegative. The sequencing input was PBMCs. The genes are TRBV6-6 and TRBJ1-2, with D maybe TRBD1 (5 bases). CDR3 coding DNA: TGTGCCAGCAGTTACTCAGGGGACTATGGCTACACCTTC. Translated, it gives CASSYSGDYGYTF.